The TCR beta chain described here comes from a study of T cells in Graves' hyperthyroidism and ophthalmopathy. General observations from the study: Ophthalmopathy was predicted by the model a median of about six months ahead of onset.

V shed 4 bases and J 1 base; nucleotides not matched to a gene: 7. This CDR3 has 16 residues. The germline V gene has CDR1 SGHAT and CDR2 FQNNGV. This clonotype was seen repeatedly, ten times or more. As yet, its antigen is unknown. It was RNA transcripts that yielded the amplified TCR beta CDR3 regions. HTBI primers were employed in a first-round RT-PCR of the TCR CDR3. Each CDR3 protein is one row after TCRdb ran MiXCR on the multiplex PCR reads. The sample carries under 400,000 distinct CDR3 sequences, roughly an eighth recorded once. Sequencing was done on a sample of blood. The origin of this receptor is a woman between 18 and 30 years old with Graves' hyperthyroidism. The V and J genes are TRBV11-2 and TRBJ2-4, with TRBD1 identical over 7 bases. The CDR3 region is CASSWTGRGAKNIQYF. CDR3 DNA: TGTGCCAGCAGCTGGACAGGTCGAGGGGCCAAAAACATTCAGTACTTC.